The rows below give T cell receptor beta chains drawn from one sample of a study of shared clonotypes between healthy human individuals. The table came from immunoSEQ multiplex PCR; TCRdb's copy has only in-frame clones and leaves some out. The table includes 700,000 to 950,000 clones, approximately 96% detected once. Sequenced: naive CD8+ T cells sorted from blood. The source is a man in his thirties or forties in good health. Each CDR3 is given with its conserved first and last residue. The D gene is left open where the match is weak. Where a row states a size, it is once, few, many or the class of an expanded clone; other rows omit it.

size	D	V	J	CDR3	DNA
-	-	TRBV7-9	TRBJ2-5	CASSPWTSQTQYF	TGTGCCAGCAGCCCTTGGACTTCGCAGACCCAGTACTTC
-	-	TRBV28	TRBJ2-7	CASIQMGGPTYEQYF	TGTGCCAGCATCCAAATGGGGGGTCCGACCTACGAGCAGTACTTC
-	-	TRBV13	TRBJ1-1	CASSHAGLVNTEAFF	TGTGCCAGCAGCCACGCGGGACTAGTGAACACTGAAGCTTTCTTT
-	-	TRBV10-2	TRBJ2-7	CASSAWGVTYEQYF	TGCGCCAGCAGCGCCTGGGGTGTTACCTACGAGCAGTACTTC
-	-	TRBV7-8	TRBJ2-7	CASSLSEVEQYF	TGTGCCAGCAGCTTAAGTGAGGTCGAGCAGTACTTC
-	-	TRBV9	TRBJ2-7	CASSVNGMSPYEQYF	TGTGCCAGCAGCGTAAACGGAATGTCTCCCTACGAGCAGTACTTC
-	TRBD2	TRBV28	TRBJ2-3	CASSLDSGNTDTQYF	TGTGCCAGCAGTTTGGATAGCGGGAATACAGATACGCAGTATTTT
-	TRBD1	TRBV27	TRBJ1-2	CASSLSDRGSNGYTF	TGTGCCAGCAGTTTGTCGGACAGGGGGTCGAATGGCTACACCTTC
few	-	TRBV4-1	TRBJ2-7	CASSQEGTLSGYEQYF	TGCGCCAGCAGCCAAGAGGGGACCTTAAGCGGCTACGAGCAGTACTTC
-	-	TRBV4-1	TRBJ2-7	CASSQEGGLSYEQYF	TGCGCCAGCAGCCAAGAAGGGGGGCTTAGCTACGAGCAGTACTTC
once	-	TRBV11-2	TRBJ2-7	CASSSLGGGYEQYF	TGTGCCAGCAGCTCGCTAGGGGGAGGCTACGAGCAGTACTTC
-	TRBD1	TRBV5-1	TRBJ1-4	CASSLGRGPEKLFF	TGCGCCAGCAGCTTGGGCAGGGGGCCTGAAAAACTGTTTTTT
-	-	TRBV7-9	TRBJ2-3	CASSPPGLPTDTQYF	TGTGCCAGCAGTCCGCCGGGACTCCCCACAGATACGCAGTATTTT
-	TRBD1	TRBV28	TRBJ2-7	CASSLSQGATYEQYF	TGTGCCAGCAGTTTATCGCAGGGGGCAACCTACGAGCAGTACTTC
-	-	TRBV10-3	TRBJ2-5	CAISDPGLIQETQYF	TGTGCCATCAGTGACCCTGGACTGATCCAAGAGACCCAGTACTTC
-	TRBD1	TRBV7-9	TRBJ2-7	CASNNGQGTSYEQYF	TGTGCCAGCAACAATGGACAGGGTACCTCCTACGAGCAGTACTTC
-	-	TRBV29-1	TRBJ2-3	CSVESYRVDTDTQYF	TGCAGCGTTGAAAGTTACCGCGTCGACACAGATACGCAGTATTTT
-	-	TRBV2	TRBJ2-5	CASSDPTKQETQYF	TGTGCCAGCAGTGATCCGACAAAACAAGAGACCCAGTACTTC
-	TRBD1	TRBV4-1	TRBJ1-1	CASSQLTRGGYTEAFF	TGCGCCAGCAGCCAACTTACCAGGGGGGGATACACTGAAGCTTTCTTT
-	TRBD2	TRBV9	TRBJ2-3	CASSASGVTDTQYF	TGTGCCAGCAGTGCTAGCGGGGTCACAGATACGCAGTATTTT
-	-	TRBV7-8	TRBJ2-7	CASSLSSGISYEQYF	TGTGCCAGCAGCTTATCAAGTGGTATCTCCTACGAGCAGTACTTC
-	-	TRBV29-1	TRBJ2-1	CSVYSYPTYNEQFF	TGCAGCGTTTATAGCTACCCGACCTACAATGAGCAGTTCTTC
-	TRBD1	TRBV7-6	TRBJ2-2	CASSFVLGQGHTGELFF	TGTGCCAGCAGCTTTGTTCTGGGACAGGGACACACCGGGGAGCTGTTTTTT
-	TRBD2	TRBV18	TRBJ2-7	CASSPSGGSSYEQYF	TGTGCCAGCTCACCTTCCGGGGGGTCATCCTACGAGCAGTACTTC
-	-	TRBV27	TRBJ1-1	CASRHLRDNPVEAFF	TGTGCCAGCAGACACCTCCGGGACAACCCCGTTGAAGCTTTCTTT
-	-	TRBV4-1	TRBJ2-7	CASSKVEVGYEQYF	TGCGCCAGCAGCAAGGTCGAAGTCGGGTACGAGCAGTACTTC
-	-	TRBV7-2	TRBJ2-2	CASSLVARTGELFF	TGTGCCAGCAGCTTAGTCGCCAGAACCGGGGAGCTGTTTTTT
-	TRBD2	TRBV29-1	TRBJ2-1	CSVEVEAGLYNEQFF	TGCAGCGTTGAAGTGGAAGCGGGATTGTACAATGAGCAGTTCTTC
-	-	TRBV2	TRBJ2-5	CASRGKRETQYF	TGTGCCAGCAGGGGGAAGAGGGAGACCCAGTACTTC
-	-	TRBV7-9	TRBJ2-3	CASSFPVSSGDLGDTQYF	TGTGCCAGCAGCTTCCCTGTATCCTCAGGGGACTTGGGCGATACGCAGTATTTT
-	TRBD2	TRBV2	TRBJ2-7	CASSATSGSYEQYF	TGTGCCAGCAGTGCCACTAGCGGCTCCTACGAGCAGTACTTC
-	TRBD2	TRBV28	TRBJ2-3	CASSWTSGSADTQYF	TGTGCCAGCAGTTGGACTAGCGGGAGCGCAGATACGCAGTATTTT
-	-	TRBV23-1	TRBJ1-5	CASSDRDGRAQPQHF	TGCGCCAGCAGTGATAGGGATGGGAGAGCTCAGCCCCAGCATTTT
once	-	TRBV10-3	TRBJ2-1	CAIGEARGLTPYNEQFF	TGTGCCATCGGGGAGGCTAGAGGACTAACCCCGTACAATGAGCAGTTCTTC
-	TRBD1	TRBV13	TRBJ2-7	CASSLWLQGTGSEQYF	TGTGCCAGCAGCTTATGGTTGCAGGGGACAGGATCCGAGCAGTACTTC
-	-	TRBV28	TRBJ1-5	CASSSVTGWDQPQHF	TGTGCCAGCAGTTCAGTGACAGGTTGGGATCAGCCCCAGCATTTT
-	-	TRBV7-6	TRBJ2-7	CASTPWDGHYEQYF	TGTGCCAGCACTCCGTGGGACGGTCACTACGAGCAGTACTTC
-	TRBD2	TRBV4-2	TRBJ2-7	CASSQEGLAGGSYEQYF	TGTGCCAGCAGCCAAGAAGGACTAGCGGGAGGCTCCTACGAGCAGTACTTC
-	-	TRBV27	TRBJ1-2	CASSFQGGPYGYTF	TGTGCCAGCAGTTTCCAGGGAGGGCCCTATGGCTACACCTTC
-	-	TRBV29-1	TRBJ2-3	CSVITGTSDTQYF	TGCAGCGTTATTACCGGGACTTCAGATACGCAGTATTTT
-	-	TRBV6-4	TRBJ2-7	CATRYEQYF	TGTGCCACTAGGTACGAGCAGTACTTC
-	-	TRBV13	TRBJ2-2	CASSSGPSVTGELFF	TGTGCCAGCAGCTCGGGACCCTCGGTCACCGGGGAGCTGTTTTTT
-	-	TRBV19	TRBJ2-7	CASSTQAGSSYEQYF	TGTGCCAGTAGTACCCAGGCAGGGAGTTCCTACGAGCAGTACTTC
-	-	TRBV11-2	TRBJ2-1	CASSLDHRERFF	TGTGCCAGCAGCTTAGATCACAGGGAAAGGTTCTTC
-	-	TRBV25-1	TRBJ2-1	CAVEKGYPPYNEQFF	TGTGCCGTAGAGAAGGGGTATCCCCCCTACAATGAGCAGTTCTTC
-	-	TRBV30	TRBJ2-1	CAWSVLNENEQFF	TGTGCCTGGAGTGTCCTCAACGAGAATGAGCAGTTCTTC
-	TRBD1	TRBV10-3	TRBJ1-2	CAIQGGHGYTF	TGTGCCATCCAGGGGGGCCATGGCTACACCTTC
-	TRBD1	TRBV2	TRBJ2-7	CATDDRGTSYEQYF	TGTGCCACCGACGACAGGGGGACCTCCTACGAGCAGTACTTC
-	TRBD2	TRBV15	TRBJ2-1	CATSSTGEGLREQFF	TGTGCCACCAGCAGTACGGGGGAGGGGCTTAGGGAGCAGTTCTTC
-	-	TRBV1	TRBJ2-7	CTSSQGGTSGSYEQYF	TGCACCAGCAGCCAAGGCGGGACTAGCGGGTCCTACGAGCAGTACTTC
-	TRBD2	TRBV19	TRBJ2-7	CASSLAGTTYEQYF	TGTGCCAGTAGCCTAGCGGGGACCACATACGAGCAGTACTTC
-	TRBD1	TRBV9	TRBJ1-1	CASSLGQGAGTEAFF	TGTGCCAGCAGCTTAGGACAGGGGGCTGGAACTGAAGCTTTCTTT
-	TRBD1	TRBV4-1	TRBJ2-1	CASSPPGQGYNEQFF	TGCGCCAGCAGCCCACCGGGACAGGGTTACAATGAGCAGTTCTTC